The entry below describes one TCR beta chain. This sample stems from a study of blood T cell repertoires in COVID-19. CDR3 length: 12 residues. Germline V lookup: CDR1 SQVTM, CDR2 ANQGSEA. V was clipped by 4 bases and J by 2 bases, with 7 bases between them. TCRdb's table, derived via immunoSEQ multiplex PCR, lists solely in-frame clones and lacks some. Among around 75,000 clones listed, approximately 87% were seen once. The J gene is TRBJ2-3, the V gene TRBV29-1; D gene ambiguous. The source of this sequence is a human donor in a cohort sampled during active COVID-19. Sequencing was carried out using peripheral blood. CDR3: CSVAFSTDTQYF. As DNA, the CDR3 is TGCAGCGTTGCCTTCTCCACAGATACGCAGTATTTT.